Sequencing of this TCR beta chain was carried out in a study of blood T cells in healthy people across ages. Isolated per sample were at least 7 million PBMCs. In its sample, this clonotype was seen a few times. Its target is not known. A J-beta primer mix and a sample-barcoded 5' primer were used in a second PCR of roughly 6 to 12 cycles. TCRdb redid the calling of the 5' RACE reads with MiXCR, one entry per CDR3 protein. The sample contains hundreds of thousands of distinct CDR3 sequences, approximately 43% of which appear only once. The V gene end was trimmed by 1 base and the J gene end by 3 bases; junction bases not matched to a gene: 7. This CDR3 has 15 residues. Germline V lookup: CDR1 SQVTM, CDR2 ANQGSEA. Study-wide findings and caveats: Fewer expanded clones and more diversity marked long-lived versus aged donors. It was not known whether donors were CMV positive (a possible confounder of expanded clonotype changes).

This clonotype was obtained from a woman aged 55-70 years in good health. The source material was blood. The rearrangement uses TRBV29-1 and TRBJ2-5, with TRBD2 matching over 8 bases. The CDR3, as DNA: TGCAGCGTTGAAGCCATGGGACTAGACAAAGAGACCCAGTACTTC. Amino acids: CSVEAMGLDKETQYF.